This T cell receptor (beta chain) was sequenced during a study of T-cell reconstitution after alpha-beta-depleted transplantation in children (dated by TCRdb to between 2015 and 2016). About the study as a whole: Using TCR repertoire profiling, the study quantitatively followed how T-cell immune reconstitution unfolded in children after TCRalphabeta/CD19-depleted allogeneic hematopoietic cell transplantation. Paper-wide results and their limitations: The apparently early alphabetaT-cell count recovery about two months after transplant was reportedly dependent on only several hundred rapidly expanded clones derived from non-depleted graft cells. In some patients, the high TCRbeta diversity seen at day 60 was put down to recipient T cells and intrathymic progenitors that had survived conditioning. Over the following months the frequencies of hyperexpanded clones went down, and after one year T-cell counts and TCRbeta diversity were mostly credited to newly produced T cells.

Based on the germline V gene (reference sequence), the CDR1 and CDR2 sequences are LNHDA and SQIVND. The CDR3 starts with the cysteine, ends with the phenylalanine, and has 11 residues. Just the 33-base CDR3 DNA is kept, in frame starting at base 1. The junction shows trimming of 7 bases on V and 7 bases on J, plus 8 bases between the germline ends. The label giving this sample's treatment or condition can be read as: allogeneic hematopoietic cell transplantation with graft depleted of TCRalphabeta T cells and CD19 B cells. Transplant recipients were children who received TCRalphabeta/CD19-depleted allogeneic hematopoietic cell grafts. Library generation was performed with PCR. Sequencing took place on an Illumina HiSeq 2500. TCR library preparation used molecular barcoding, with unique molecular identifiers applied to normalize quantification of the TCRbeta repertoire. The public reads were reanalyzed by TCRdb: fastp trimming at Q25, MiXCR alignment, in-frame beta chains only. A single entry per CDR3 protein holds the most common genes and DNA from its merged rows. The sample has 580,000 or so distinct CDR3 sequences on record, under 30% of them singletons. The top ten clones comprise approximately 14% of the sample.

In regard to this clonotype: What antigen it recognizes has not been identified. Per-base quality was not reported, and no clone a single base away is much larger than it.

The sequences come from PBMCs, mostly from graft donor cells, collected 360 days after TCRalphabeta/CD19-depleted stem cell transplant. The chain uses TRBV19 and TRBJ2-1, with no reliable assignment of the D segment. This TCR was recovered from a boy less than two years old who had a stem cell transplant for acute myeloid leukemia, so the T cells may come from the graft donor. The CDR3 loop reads CASKRRNEQFF. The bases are TGTGCCAGTAAGAGGAGAAATGAGCAGTTCTTC.